Below, 28 T cell receptor beta chains from the same sample are listed, as sequenced in a study of cytomegalovirus exposure and HLA in healthy donors. The study ran its PCR with 60 Vbeta and 13 Jbeta primers. Sequencing was performed with immunoSEQ multiplex PCR; in TCRdb, only in-frame clones are kept and a portion is missing. The top ten hold 22% of the sample, which has around 110,000 clones, roughly 85% seen once. The sample was PBMCs. The receptors originated from a man aged 30 to 39 in good health and CMV-seropositive.

This clone turned up a few times. This sequence joins TRBV27 and TRBJ2-1; D not certain. This CDR3 comprises 15 residues. Germline V lookup: CDR1 MNHEY, CDR2 SMNVEV (reference sequence). V lost 3 bases, J lost 0 bases, and 9 bases lay in between. CDR3 sequence: CASSFQASSYNEQFF. CDR3 in DNA: TGTGCCAGCAGTTTCCAGGCGAGCTCCTACAATGAGCAGTTCTTC.

V gene TRBV5-1 combines with J gene TRBJ1-2; 7 nucleotides match TRBD1. Per the germline V gene, CDR1 is SGHRS and CDR2 is YFSETQ. The CDR3 sequence is 15 residues long. The ends lost 3 bases at V and 4 bases at J; junction bases unmatched: 9. CDR3 nucleotide sequence: TGCGCCAGCAGCTCAGATGGACAGGTTGGCTATGGCTACACCTTC. It is translated as CASSSDGQVGYGYTF.

The genes are TRBV4-1 and TRBJ2-1; 11 bases are a match to TRBD2. V shed 4 bases and J 7 bases; nucleotides not matched to a gene: 12. This CDR3 region has 17 residues. Germline CDR1 is MGHRA and CDR2 is YSYEKL. CDR3 in amino acids: CASSLRNSGGASNEQFF. In DNA, the CDR3 is TGCGCCAGCAGCCTCCGTAATAGCGGGGGGGCTTCTAATGAGCAGTTCTTC.

This clone showed up just a few times. The chain couples TRBV6-1 to TRBJ2-3; D perhaps matches TRBD2 (6 bases). V lost 4 bases, J lost 3 bases, and 8 bases lay in between. The CDR3 has 13 amino acids. Per the germline V gene, CDR1 is MNHNS and CDR2 is SASEGT. CDR3 protein: CASSGRETDTQYF. The CDR3 nucleotides are TGTGCCAGCAGTGGCCGGGAGACAGATACGCAGTATTTT.

As regards this clone: The sample contains more than one DNA sequence encoding this CDR3. This rearrangement joins TRBV5-5 to TRBJ1-2; D is perhaps TRBD1 (5 bases). This CDR3 has 14 residues. CDR1 and CDR2 (germline): SGHKS, YYEKEE (reference sequence). Trimming stripped 1 base from V and 3 bases from J, with 10 bases between. The CDR3 DNA is TGTGCCAGCAGCTTGTTCGACAGCCACTATGGCTACACCTTC. It translates to CASSLFDSHYGYTF.

The CDR3 coding sequence is TGTGCTAGTGGTTTGGTACGAGGGAGAACAGATACGCAGTATTTT. Its protein is CASGLVRGRTDTQYF. The rearrangement uses TRBV12-5 and TRBJ2-3, with D possibly matching TRBD2 (5 bases). Between the trimmed V and J ends, which lost 0 bases and 3 bases, there was a span of 10 bases. Germline V gene lookup returns CDR1 LGHNT and CDR2 FRNRAP. The CDR3 is made up of 15 amino acids.

A single count supports this clone. V gene TRBV5-4 combines with J gene TRBJ1-4; D is perhaps TRBD1 (5 bases). V gave up 3 bases and J gave up 7 bases, with 13 bases separating them. Germline CDR1 is SGHNT and CDR2 is YYREEE (reference sequence). The CDR3 length is 14 residues. This CDR3 reads CASSSGLTIEKLFF. CDR3 nucleotide sequence: TGTGCCAGCAGCTCAGGGTTGACAATTGAAAAACTGTTTTTT.

This clone was detected a few times. The chain links TRBV5-1 to TRBJ1-2; the match to TRBD1 covers 8 bases. The V and J ends lost 1 base and 6 bases, in that order; junction bases with no gene match: 5. Germline CDR1 is SGHRS and CDR2 is YFSETQ. This CDR3 comprises 14 residues. CDR3 DNA sequence: TGCGCCAGCAGCTTGTCGGCAGGGGGCGATGGCTACACCTTC. It is translated as CASSLSAGGDGYTF.

V is TRBV9 and J is TRBJ1-2, with D possibly being TRBD1 (5 bases). V lost 0 bases and J 10 bases, leaving 13 bases between the germline ends. CDR3 length: 13 residues. CDR1 and CDR2 (germline): SGDLS, YYNGEE. The CDR3 loop is CASSVEPGSIYTF. CDR3 bases: TGTGCCAGCAGCGTAGAACCAGGGTCGATCTACACCTTC.

This chain links TRBV7-2 with TRBJ2-1; 7 positions agree with TRBD1. Germline lookup yields CDR1 SGHTA and CDR2 FQGNSA. Losses at the gene ends were 5 bases for V and 1 base for J; bases not matched to a gene: 5. The CDR3 contains 15 residues. CDR3 residues: CASSPGTESYNEQFF. DNA for the CDR3: TGTGCCAGCAGCCCCGGGACAGAATCCTACAATGAGCAGTTCTTC.

In this sample, this clone turned up once. CDR3 residues: CATSRTRGNTIYF. The CDR3 DNA reads TGTGCCACCAGCAGAACCCGAGGGAACACCATATATTTT. The chain couples TRBV15 to TRBJ1-3; D uncertain. With 2 bases removed from V and 7 bases from J, the gap between germline ends came to 9 bases. Germline lookup yields CDR1 LNHNV and CDR2 YYDKDF (reference sequence). This CDR3 contains 13 residues.

The count of this clone is one. This chain joins TRBV2 and TRBJ1-3; TRBD1 might be the D (6 bases). There are 14 residues in the CDR3. The V end was cut by 5 bases, the J end by 2 bases, with 10 bases between. Germline V gives CDR1 SNHLY, CDR2 FYNNEI. In nucleotides, the CDR3 is TGTGCCAGCAGTTGGGAGGGGGCTGGAAACACCATATATTTT. Amino acid sequence: CASSWEGAGNTIYF.

The DNA for the CDR3 is TGTGCCAGCAGTATTGACGACACGGGAGCAGATACGCAGTATTTT. Its protein product is CASSIDDTGADTQYF. The chain recombines TRBV6-4 with TRBJ2-3; D possibly corresponds to TRBD2 (6 bases). The CDR3 extends over 15 amino acids. Per germline, CDR1 MRHNA and CDR2 SNTAGT. The V end was cut by 5 bases, the J end by 4 bases, with 16 bases between.

This chain joins TRBV29-1 and TRBJ1-6; D may be TRBD1 (6 bases). Trimming left V 7 bases short and J 5 bases short, with 21 bases between. CDR1 is SQVTM, CDR2 ANQGSEA, per germline. This CDR3 is built from 16 residues. CDR3 protein: CSGGQGEGRHNSPLHF. The CDR3, as DNA: TGCAGCGGGGGGCAGGGAGAGGGGCGACATAATTCACCCCTCCACTTT.

V and J are TRBV6-6 and TRBJ1-1; 7 positions match TRBD1. The CDR3 extends over 14 amino acids. Germline-derived CDR1 and CDR2 are MNHNY and SVGAGI (reference sequence). After removal of 5 bases from V and 7 bases from J, the junction contained 10 bases not matched to a gene. As DNA, the CDR3 is TGTGCCAGCAGTCGGTCCCGGGACAGAATTGAAGCTTTCTTT. It translates to CASSRSRDRIEAFF.

The rearrangement links TRBV7-9 to TRBJ2-1, with TRBD1 matching 8 bases. The CDR3 totals 16 residues. Looked up from germline, CDR1 is SEHNR and CDR2 is FQNEAQ (reference sequence). V dropped 2 bases and J dropped 7; count of bases not matched to a gene: 10. CDR3 sequence reads: CASSLIARGQGNEQFF. The CDR3 nucleotides read TGTGCCAGCAGCTTAATCGCCAGGGGGCAGGGAAATGAGCAGTTCTTC.

The chain combines TRBV28 with TRBJ1-2, with 8 bases matching TRBD1. V trimming: 3 bases; J trimming: 5 bases; junction bases outside the gene matches: 5. Germline V lookup: CDR1 MDHEN, CDR2 SYDVKM. The CDR3 extends over 14 amino acids. Here the CDR3 DNA reads TGTGCCAGCAGTTTGACAGGGGAAGCGTATGGCTACACCTTC. Its translation: CASSLTGEAYGYTF.

The chain is built from TRBV5-1 and TRBJ1-2; 9 positions agree with TRBD1. The CDR3 runs to 15 residues. CDR1 and CDR2 (germline): SGHRS, YFSETQ. V lost 2 bases to trimming and J lost 0 bases; unmatched junction nucleotides: 2. CDR3 region: CASSLQGAANYGYTF. In nucleotides, the CDR3 is TGCGCCAGCAGCTTACAGGGGGCAGCTAACTATGGCTACACCTTC.

CDR3 residues: CASSPPWLAGADTQYF. CDR3 nucleotides: TGTGCCAGCAGCCCCCCCTGGCTAGCGGGAGCCGATACGCAGTATTTT. The chain is built from TRBV5-4 and TRBJ2-3; TRBD2 matches at 10 bases. V lost 4 bases to trimming and J lost 6 bases; unmatched junction nucleotides: 11. CDR3 length: 16 residues. In germline, CDR1 is SGHNT, CDR2 YYREEE (reference sequence).

The rearrangement links TRBV5-1 to TRBJ1-4, with 10 bases identical to TRBD1. The CDR3 extends over 15 amino acids. Per the germline V gene, CDR1 is SGHRS and CDR2 is YFSETQ. V dropped 3 bases and J dropped 8; count of bases not matched to a gene: 7. CDR3 loop: CASSSGGQGREKLFF. CDR3 bases: TGCGCCAGCAGCTCCGGGGGACAGGGGAGGGAAAAACTGTTTTTT.

This clone was recorded a few times. The rearrangement uses TRBV6-1 and TRBJ1-6; D gene uncertain. V lost 9 bases and J 8 bases, leaving 17 bases between the germline ends. This CDR3 has 14 residues. The germline V gene has CDR1 MNHNS and CDR2 SASEGT. The CDR3 reads CASAYTSRDSPLHF. The CDR3 DNA is TGTGCCAGTGCCTACACCTCGAGGGATTCACCCCTCCACTTT.

V and J are TRBV2 and TRBJ1-1; unclear D gene. Germline V gene lookup returns CDR1 SNHLY and CDR2 FYNNEI. The CDR3 contains 13 residues. Between the trimmed V and J ends, which lost 11 bases and 0 bases, there was a span of 13 bases. Here the CDR3 DNA reads TGTGCCGGAGGAGGCAGACTGAACACTGAAGCTTTCTTT. It is translated as CAGGGRLNTEAFF.

V gene TRBV5-4 combines with J gene TRBJ2-7; 9 bases map to TRBD1. The germline V gene has CDR1 SGHNT and CDR2 YYREEE (reference sequence). The CDR3 spans 17 residues. V lost 2 bases, J lost 4 bases, and 13 bases stayed unmatched. CDR3 residues: CASSFRDRDGALYEQYV. As DNA, the CDR3 is TGTGCCAGCAGCTTCCGGGACAGGGATGGGGCGTTATACGAGCAGTACGTC.

V and J are TRBV18 and TRBJ2-1, with D perhaps TRBD1 (5 bases). V lost 3 bases, J lost 3 bases, and 12 bases lay in between. The CDR3 is 15 residues long. CDR1 and CDR2 (germline): KGHSH, LQKENI. This CDR3 is CASSPLAGLYNEQFF. CDR3 nucleotide sequence: TGTGCCAGCTCACCCCTCGCAGGGCTCTACAATGAGCAGTTCTTC.

The chain combines TRBV2 with TRBJ2-5, with 13 positions matching TRBD2. Looked up from germline, CDR1 is SNHLY and CDR2 is FYNNEI. CDR3 length: 17 residues. The trim removed 6 bases at V and 2 bases at J, leaving 9 bases unmatched. DNA of the CDR3: TGTGCCAGCAGCTTCGACACACTAGCGGGGGGGCAAGAGACCCAGTACTTC. Translating gives CASSFDTLAGGQETQYF.

This sequence joins TRBV28 and TRBJ1-4, with TRBD1 as a possible D gene (6 bases). The CDR3 is 14 residues long. Per germline, CDR1 MDHEN and CDR2 SYDVKM. Trimming removed 10 bases from V and 4 bases from J, with 16 bases in between. The CDR3 DNA follows: TGTGCCACCACCCGGGGGGGCCGTAATGAAAAACTGTTTTTT. The encoded protein is CATTRGGRNEKLFF.

This rearrangement joins TRBV13 to TRBJ2-3, with 9 bases fitting TRBD2. The CDR3 sequence is 15 residues long. Germline V gene data show CDR1 as PRHDT and CDR2 as FYEKMQ (reference sequence). With 5 bases clipped from V and 6 bases from J, the junction kept 9 bases outside the gene matches. CDR3 bases: TGTGCCAGCAGCCCTGAAAGCGGGAGGATTGATACGCAGTATTTT. This translates into CASSPESGRIDTQYF. The variable domain in full, completed from reference TRBV13 and TRBJ2-3, reads AAGVIQSPRHLIKEKRETATLKCYPIPRHDTVYWYQQGPGQDPQFLISFYEKMQSDKGSIPDRFSAQQFSDYHSELNMSSLELGDSALYFCASSPESGRIDTQYFGPGTRLTVL.

This clone appeared a single time. This chain links TRBV2 with TRBJ2-7, with 9 bases aligning to TRBD1. Germline V CDR1 and CDR2: SNHLY, FYNNEI. V gave up 6 bases and J gave up 6 bases; unmatched junction bases: 6. The CDR3 sequence is 13 residues long. In nucleotides, the CDR3 is TGTGCCAGCAGCGCCGGGACAGGGACCGAGCAGTACTTC. Translation: CASSAGTGTEQYF.